The rows below give T cell receptor beta chains drawn from one sample of a study of CD8 T cells in ankylosing spondylitis. TCRdb re-analysed the 5' RACE reads in MiXCR, keeping a single row per CDR3 protein. The sample lists over 600,000 distinct CDR3 sequences; over 15% were seen once. Source material: blood, either unsorted or a sorted T cell fraction (not recorded which). The origin of the receptors is a male donor with ankylosing spondylitis. Both conserved end residues are part of each CDR3. A D gene is named only where the DNA matches it firmly. The size of a clone is reported for some rows only, either as once, few or many, or as a class for expanded clones.

V gene	J gene	clone size	D gene	CDR3 DNA	CDR3 protein
TRBV12-3/TRBV12-4	TRBJ1-6	few	NA	TGTGCCAGCAGTTTCGCAGGGTTCAATTCACCCCTCCACTTT	CASSFAGFNSPLHF
TRBV11-2	TRBJ2-5	many	NA	TGTGCCAGCAGCGTGATAACCAACAGGGCACAAGAGACCCAGTACTTC	CASSVITNRAQETQYF
TRBV27	TRBJ1-2	NA	NA	TGTGCCAGCAGTTTAAGTCGAGTCGGTACTAACTATGGCTACACCTTC	CASSLSRVGTNYGYTF
TRBV5-1	TRBJ1-2	NA	NA	TGCGCCAGCAGCTTGAGTGGGGCATTTGGCTACACCTTC	CASSLSGAFGYTF
TRBV6-5	TRBJ1-1	NA	NA	TGTGCCAGCAGTTACTCGAATTCATGGGGGTCCACTGAAGCTTTCTTT	CASSYSNSWGSTEAFF
TRBV28	TRBJ1-1	NA	NA	TGTGCCAGCAGTTTTGAGGTCAGGCTGAACACTGAAGCTTTCTTT	CASSFEVRLNTEAFF
TRBV5-1	TRBJ2-2	NA	NA	TGCGCCAGCAGCACGGGACTCTTCAACACCGGGGAGCTGTTTTTT	CASSTGLFNTGELFF
TRBV10-1	TRBJ2-1	few	NA	TGCGCCAGCAGTGAGTTCGGCCGGACGGGGAAGCGCTTCTTC	CASSEFGRTGKRFF
TRBV27	TRBJ2-1	NA	NA	TGTGCCAGCAGTTTACACGGGGGCGCGTACAATGAGCAGTTCTTC	CASSLHGGAYNEQFF
TRBV7-9	TRBJ1-3	NA	NA	TGTGCCAGCAGCTCGACAGAATACTCTGGAAACACCATATATTTT	CASSSTEYSGNTIYF
TRBV24-1	TRBJ2-4	few	TRBD2	TGTGCCACCAGAGGGCTAGCGGGGACCAAAAACATTCAGTACTTC	CATRGLAGTKNIQYF
TRBV4-1	TRBJ2-5	few	TRBD1	TGCGCCAGCAGCCAAGTTGGACAGGGAGCGGGGACCCAGTACTTC	CASSQVGQGAGTQYF
TRBV5-1	TRBJ2-3	few	NA	TGCGCCAGCAGCTTGCAAGGGAATACGCAGTATTTT	CASSLQGNTQYF
TRBV29-1	TRBJ2-5	many	NA	TGCAGCGGCCGCGTTGGGTTAATGTCGGAGACCCAGTACTTC	CSGRVGLMSETQYF
TRBV24-1	TRBJ2-1	NA	TRBD2	TGTGCCACCAGTGATGGGACTAGCGGGAATAAGAATGAGCAGTTCTTC	CATSDGTSGNKNEQFF
TRBV29-1	TRBJ1-2	NA	NA	TGCAGCGTTGAGGACGGAACCTATGGCTACACCTTC	CSVEDGTYGYTF
TRBV6-4	TRBJ1-5	NA	TRBD1	TGTGCCAGCAGGGGACAGACTAATCAGCCCCAGCATTTT	CASRGQTNQPQHF
TRBV5-4	TRBJ1-6	NA	TRBD1	TGTGCCAGCAGCTTGGCCCTGACAGGGTTAGATAATTCACCCCTCCACTTT	CASSLALTGLDNSPLHF
TRBV4-1	TRBJ2-3	NA	NA	TGCGCCAGCAGCCAAGATATGGGGAGAACAGATACGCAGTATTTT	CASSQDMGRTDTQYF